This entry describes one T cell receptor beta chain. Its antigen is not identified. TCRdb's copy holds only in-frame clones and misses some; the assay was immunoSEQ multiplex PCR. Of approximately 61,000 clones in the sample, approximately 80% were seen once. Germline values: CDR1 GTSNPN, CDR2 SVGIG (reference sequence). Trimming cost V 0 bases and J 5 bases, with 14 bases left between them. CDR3 length equals 14 residues. Samples were taken at baseline and on day 1 of cycles 4 and 7. This record comes from a study of OX40 agonist ivuxolimab in advanced cancers. Turning to the study itself: Patients got intravenous ivuxolimab at 0.01 to 10 mg/kg every 2 weeks. Study results and limitations: In general, CD8+ T cells held more expanded clones than CD4+ did, on average.

The source was CD4+ or CD8+ T cells sorted from blood, collected in a trial of the OX40 agonist ivuxolimab. This TCR was sampled from an adult with an advanced solid tumor such as melanoma, head and neck, liver or kidney cancer. The chain is built from TRBV30 and TRBJ2-7; the D is unclear. In DNA, the CDR3 is TGTGCCTGGAGTGTACCCCCTGGCAGGAACGAGCAGTACTTC. It specifies CAWSVPPGRNEQYF.